This is a list of T cell receptor beta chains from one sample in a study of control samples from healthy donors and cancer patients. Sequencing was performed with immunoSEQ multiplex PCR; in TCRdb, only in-frame clones are kept and a portion is missing. The table shows 400,000 to 500,000 clones, with around 90% occurring only once. The sample was PBMCs. The receptors were sampled from a man aged 35-49 years with head and neck cancer. CDR3s include the opening cysteine and the closing phenylalanine or tryptophan. The order of the fields is CDR3 protein, CDR3 length, V gene, J gene.

CDR3 protein: CASSLVPTVKETQYF; CDR3 length: 15; V gene: TRBV5-1; J gene: TRBJ2-5
CDR3 protein: CASSPRTGSNEKLFF; CDR3 length: 15; V gene: TRBV7-9; J gene: TRBJ1-4
CDR3 protein: CASSLGAANTEAFF; CDR3 length: 14; V gene: TRBV27; J gene: TRBJ1-1
CDR3 protein: CASRPHRTAPEAFF; CDR3 length: 14; V gene: TRBV3-1/TRBV3-2; J gene: TRBJ1-1
CDR3 protein: CASSMSEGDYEQYF; CDR3 length: 14; V gene: TRBV19; J gene: TRBJ2-7
CDR3 protein: CASSPQGARNQPQHF; CDR3 length: 15; V gene: TRBV9; J gene: TRBJ1-5
CDR3 protein: CASSQETAGGADTQYF; CDR3 length: 16; V gene: TRBV4-2; J gene: TRBJ2-3
CDR3 protein: CASSYPSGKSTDTQYF; CDR3 length: 16; V gene: TRBV13; J gene: TRBJ2-3
CDR3 protein: CASSEPTVAKGGPLHF; CDR3 length: 16; V gene: TRBV21-1; J gene: TRBJ1-6
CDR3 protein: CASSQASGYEQYF; CDR3 length: 13; V gene: TRBV4-3; J gene: TRBJ2-7
CDR3 protein: CSASGGSSYNEQFF; CDR3 length: 14; V gene: TRBV20-1; J gene: TRBJ2-1
CDR3 protein: CAWSGDSGNTGELFF; CDR3 length: 15; V gene: TRBV30; J gene: TRBJ2-2
CDR3 protein: CASSRSPKAYGYTF; CDR3 length: 14; V gene: TRBV6-5; J gene: TRBJ1-2
CDR3 protein: CASSYYPDRVENTIYF; CDR3 length: 16; V gene: TRBV6-7; J gene: TRBJ1-3
CDR3 protein: CASSRPGNSGELFF; CDR3 length: 14; V gene: TRBV5-6; J gene: TRBJ2-2
CDR3 protein: CAGETADTQYF; CDR3 length: 11; V gene: TRBV7-2; J gene: TRBJ2-3
CDR3 protein: CAISGLAGQPWTQYF; CDR3 length: 15; V gene: TRBV10-3; J gene: TRBJ2-5
CDR3 protein: CASSGDRVDNEQFF; CDR3 length: 14; V gene: TRBV5-4; J gene: TRBJ2-1
CDR3 protein: CASSSGAGTPQHF; CDR3 length: 13; V gene: TRBV7-3; J gene: TRBJ1-5
CDR3 protein: CASSFGLYEQYF; CDR3 length: 12; V gene: TRBV12-3/TRBV12-4; J gene: TRBJ2-7
CDR3 protein: CASRRDRSGSYNEQFF; CDR3 length: 16; V gene: TRBV11-2; J gene: TRBJ2-1
CDR3 protein: CAWGDRATGNTIYF; CDR3 length: 14; V gene: TRBV30; J gene: TRBJ1-3
CDR3 protein: CASTGTGVVNQPQHF; CDR3 length: 15; V gene: TRBV2; J gene: TRBJ1-5
CDR3 protein: CASRRLSGSSYEQYF; CDR3 length: 15; V gene: TRBV2; J gene: TRBJ2-7
CDR3 protein: CASSEGPQPQHF; CDR3 length: 12; V gene: TRBV18; J gene: TRBJ1-5
CDR3 protein: CASSPDTGFSGNTIYF; CDR3 length: 16; V gene: TRBV6-2/TRBV6-3; J gene: TRBJ1-3
CDR3 protein: CATSREAPGNYQPQHF; CDR3 length: 16; V gene: TRBV15; J gene: TRBJ1-5
CDR3 protein: CASSPESPGELFF; CDR3 length: 13; V gene: TRBV5-1; J gene: TRBJ2-2
CDR3 protein: CASSPRTGGDYGYTF; CDR3 length: 15; V gene: TRBV11-2; J gene: TRBJ1-2
CDR3 protein: CASSPVEDRGYYEQYF; CDR3 length: 16; V gene: TRBV4-2; J gene: TRBJ2-7
CDR3 protein: CASSYSGRLVDQPQHF; CDR3 length: 16; V gene: TRBV6-6; J gene: TRBJ1-5
CDR3 protein: CAWAGPTVGYTF; CDR3 length: 12; V gene: TRBV30; J gene: TRBJ1-2
CDR3 protein: CAWTPPARRSNQPQHF; CDR3 length: 16; V gene: TRBV30; J gene: TRBJ1-5
CDR3 protein: CSALLEYEQYF; CDR3 length: 11; V gene: TRBV20-1; J gene: TRBJ2-7